The present TCR beta chain was sequenced within a study of T cells in Graves' hyperthyroidism and ophthalmopathy. Amplified TCR beta CDR3 regions derived from RNA transcripts. The HTBI primer set drove a first-round RT-PCR of the TCR CDR3. TCRdb recomputed calls from the multiplex PCR reads with MiXCR, one row per CDR3 protein. The table has approximately 380,000 distinct CDR3 sequences, less than 20% seen once; the top ten hold about 38%. Germline V lookup: CDR1 MNHNS, CDR2 SASEGT. The CDR3 loop spans 15 amino acids. V was cut by 11 bases and J by 6 bases, with 25 bases left in between. The receptor was derived from a man younger than 30 with Graves' ophthalmopathy. V and J are TRBV6-1 and TRBJ1-2; unclear D gene. Material: blood. CDR3 amino acids: CASNHGQIERHGYTF. DNA of the CDR3: TGTGCCTCCAATCACGGGCAGATCGAGCGTCATGGCTACACCTTC.